The clone carrying this T cell receptor (beta chain) was recorded a few times. Its antigen is undetermined. The ends were cut back, 5 bases at V and 4 bases at J, with 18 bases in the middle. CDR3 length: 16 residues. Germline CDR1 reads MNHEY; CDR2 reads SMNVEV (reference sequence). TCR alpha and TCR beta cDNA libraries carrying sample barcodes and UMIs were produced by 5'RACE using constant-segment primers. TCRdb passed the 5' RACE reads through MiXCR, listing each CDR3 protein once. The top ten hold around 2% of the sample, which has 120,000 to 150,000 distinct CDR3 sequences, 6% to 7% seen once. The data originate from a study of T-cell memory formation after mild COVID-19. Study-wide context: TCR clusters were mostly donor specific.

Study results and limitations: Certain responding clones were present in pre-infection memory, suggesting participation of cross-reactive memory.

Sequenced material: PBMCs or a T cell subset sorted from them (not recorded which). This sequence was found in an adult woman who had mild COVID-19 (a few samples of this study predate the infection). Cell type and time point are not known. The chain is built from TRBV27 and TRBJ2-1; D may be TRBD2 (7 bases). Here the CDR3 reads CASSPYRGGWYNEQFF. CDR3 coding DNA: TGTGCCAGCAGTCCCTATAGGGGGGGGTGGTACAATGAGCAGTTCTTC.